The 23 T cell receptor beta chains reported below all come from one sample, sequenced in a study of T cell responses to AZD1222 COVID-19 vaccine. TCRdb's copy holds only in-frame clones and misses some; the assay was immunoSEQ multiplex PCR. This sample has 150,000 to 200,000 clones, with about nine tenths found just once. The specimen comprised peripheral blood, sampled 28 days after the second AZD1222 dose. The receptors originated from an adult who received the AZD1222 COVID-19 vaccine.

This clone was picked up one time. The V gene is TRBV19, the J gene TRBJ2-2, with 8 bases aligning to TRBD1. Trimming at V came to 5 bases and at J to 0 bases, leaving 14 bases not matched to a gene. The CDR3 runs to 19 residues. Germline CDR1 reads LNHDA; CDR2 reads SQIVND (reference sequence). The CDR3 DNA reads TGTGCCAGTAGTCCATACGGACAGGGCTCAGGATCGAACACCGGGGAGCTGTTTTTT. Translating it yields CASSPYGQGSGSNTGELFF.

CDR3 DNA: TGTGCCAGCAATAAACAGGGGGAGCTCACTGAAGCTTTCTTT. Translated: CASNKQGELTEAFF. The chain recombines TRBV2 with TRBJ1-1; 8 positions agree with TRBD1. Losses at the gene ends were 7 bases for V and 4 bases for J; bases not matched to a gene: 8. From germline, CDR1 is SNHLY and CDR2 FYNNEI. The CDR3 sequence is 14 residues long.

The chain recombines TRBV5-1 with TRBJ2-5; D might be TRBD1 or TRBD2, each matching 5 bases. The CDR3 is 14 residues long. CDR1 is SGHRS, CDR2 YFSETQ, per germline. Between the trimmed V and J ends, which lost 3 bases and 0 bases, there was a span of 9 bases. CDR3 in amino acids: CASSSGPYQETQYF. The CDR3 DNA sequence: TGCGCCAGCAGCTCGGGACCGTACCAAGAGACCCAGTACTTC.

The chain uses TRBV20-1 and TRBJ1-6; tentative D call: TRBD1 (6 bases). The CDR3 length is 11 residues. The V end was cut by 3 bases, the J end by 13 bases, with 10 bases between. Germline CDR1 is DFQATT and CDR2 is SNEGSKA (reference sequence). The CDR3 DNA sequence: TGCAGTGCTAGTGCTGGGGGCCCCCTCCACTTT. Protein product: CSASAGGPLHF.

The CDR3 spells CSVAPDGGQPQHF. The CDR3 DNA follows: TGCAGCGTTGCACCGGATGGGGGGCAGCCCCAGCATTTT. The rearrangement joins TRBV29-1 to TRBJ1-5; D perhaps matches TRBD1 (5 bases). This CDR3 region has 13 residues. V dropped 4 bases and J dropped 7 bases, with 14 bases sitting between them. Germline V gene lookup returns CDR1 SQVTM and CDR2 ANQGSEA.

The rearrangement links TRBV18 to TRBJ1-3; perhaps TRBD1 as D (5 bases). Per germline, CDR1 KGHSH and CDR2 LQKENI. The CDR3 is made up of 14 amino acids. V was clipped by 1 base and J by 1 base, with 5 bases between them. In DNA, the CDR3 is TGTGCCAGCTCACCACAGGGGTCTGGAAACACCATATATTTT. Translated, it gives CASSPQGSGNTIYF.

The rearrangement joins TRBV14 to TRBJ2-3, with D maybe TRBD1 (6 bases). The ends were cut back, 0 bases at V and 1 base at J, with 8 bases in the middle. The germline V gene has CDR1 SGHDN and CDR2 FVKESK. This CDR3 is 15 amino acids long. The CDR3 coding sequence is TGTGCCAGCAGCCAAGAGAACAGGGGCACAGATACGCAGTATTTT. Translated: CASSQENRGTDTQYF. The variable domain in full, completed from reference TRBV14 and TRBJ2-3, reads EAGVTQFPSHSVIEKGQTVTLRCDPISGHDNLYWYRRVMGKEIKFLLHFVKESKQDESGMPNNRFLAERTGGTYSTLKVQPAELEDSGVYFCASSQENRGTDTQYFGPGTRLTVL.

J is TRBJ2-7 and V is TRBV5-1; D might be TRBD2 (6 bases). The V end was cut by 4 bases, the J end by 2 bases, with 10 bases between. The CDR3 is 13 amino acids. Germline values: CDR1 SGHRS, CDR2 YFSETQ. CDR3 amino acids: CASSGTPAYEQYF. The CDR3 DNA sequence: TGCGCCAGCAGCGGGACTCCTGCCTACGAGCAGTACTTC.

This chain joins TRBV5-8 and TRBJ2-5, with 11 positions matching TRBD2. The CDR3 is 15 amino acids. Germline loops: CDR1 SGHTS, CDR2 YDEGEE. The V and J ends lost 6 bases and 4 bases, in that order; junction bases with no gene match: 8. CDR3 residues: CASITGLAAIETQYF. The CDR3, as DNA: TGTGCCAGCATCACGGGACTAGCGGCCATAGAGACCCAGTACTTC.

This chain joins TRBV19 and TRBJ1-4, with D possibly matching TRBD1 (6 bases). CDR1 is LNHDA and CDR2 is SQIVND in the germline V gene (reference sequence). The CDR3 contains 15 residues. The V end was cut by 7 bases, the J end by 6 bases, with 18 bases between. CDR3: CASTPSGVSDEKLFF. The CDR3 bases are TGTGCCAGTACCCCGTCAGGGGTGTCGGATGAAAAACTGTTTTTT.

V and J are TRBV7-6 and TRBJ2-7, with 14 bases lining up with TRBD2. There are 15 residues in the CDR3. CDR1 is SGHVS, CDR2 FNYEAQ, per germline. With 5 bases clipped from V and 6 bases from J, the junction kept 6 bases outside the gene matches. CDR3 region: CASSPGLAGVSEQYF. Here the CDR3 DNA reads TGTGCCAGCAGCCCGGGACTAGCGGGAGTCAGCGAGCAGTACTTC.

The chain combines TRBV6-5 with TRBJ1-4, with TRBD1 matching over 7 bases. With V trimmed by 6 bases and J by 4 bases, 2 bases remained unmatched. CDR3 size: 13 residues. CDR1 is MNHEY, CDR2 SVGAGI, per germline. DNA for the CDR3: TGTGCCAGCAGCGGACAGGTTAATGAAAAACTGTTTTTT. This translates into CASSGQVNEKLFF.

This clone appeared a single time. V usage is TRBV19 and J usage is TRBJ2-1; no clear D. V was cut by 7 bases and J by 0 bases, with 7 bases left in between. Germline V gives CDR1 LNHDA, CDR2 SQIVND (reference sequence). This CDR3 is 13 amino acids long. The CDR3 bases are TGTGCCAGTACCCCGAGCTCCTACAATGAGCAGTTCTTC. Its translation is CASTPSSYNEQFF.

The rearrangement links TRBV9 to TRBJ1-6, with a weak D call TRBD1 (5 bases). The CDR3 is made up of 15 amino acids. CDR1 is SGDLS and CDR2 is YYNGEE in the germline V gene. V lost 7 bases to trimming and J lost 0 bases, with 11 bases between them. CDR3 DNA sequence: TGTGCCAGCGGACCCGACAGCTCCTATAATTCACCCCTCCACTTT. It specifies CASGPDSSYNSPLHF.

This clone has only one observation. The chain couples TRBV2 to TRBJ2-5; weak D call: TRBD1 (5 bases). V lost 9 bases and J 0 bases, leaving 8 bases between the germline ends. The CDR3 spans 12 residues. Germline CDR1 is SNHLY and CDR2 is FYNNEI. The CDR3 loop is CASQTDQETQYF. Written as DNA, the CDR3 is TGTGCCAGTCAGACAGACCAAGAGACCCAGTACTTC.

J is TRBJ1-3 and V is TRBV5-4, with D unresolved. This CDR3 is built from 15 residues. CDR1 and CDR2 from the germline V gene are SGHNT and YYREEE (reference sequence). V lost 0 bases, J lost 2 bases, and 9 bases lay in between. Here the CDR3 DNA reads TGTGCCAGCAGCTTGGATACAGTCACTGGAAACACCATATATTTT. It yields the protein CASSLDTVTGNTIYF.

This clone was picked up one time. The chain combines TRBV10-1 with TRBJ2-1; D may match TRBD1 or TRBD2 (5 bases each). This CDR3 has 17 amino acids. CDR1 is WNHNN, CDR2 SYGVQD, per germline (reference sequence). Trimming pared 6 bases from V and 2 bases from J, leaving 20 bases between. The CDR3 spells CASSTLQTLGAYNEQFF. The CDR3 DNA is TGCGCCAGCAGCACTTTACAGACGCTGGGGGCCTACAATGAGCAGTTCTTC.

This chain joins TRBV15 and TRBJ1-6; D not certain. Germline assignment: CDR1 LNHNV and CDR2 YYDKDF (reference sequence). CDR3 length: 15 amino acids. V was trimmed by 0 bases and J by 7 bases, leaving 10 bases between them. CDR3 in amino acids: CATSRDRGLNSPLHF. In DNA form, the CDR3 reads TGTGCCACCAGCAGAGATCGGGGTTTAAATTCACCCCTCCACTTT.

The chain carries TRBV27 and TRBJ1-2; 7 positions match TRBD1. J was trimmed by 5 bases and V by 4 bases; bases with no gene match: 4. The CDR3 has 13 residues. From germline, CDR1 is MNHEY and CDR2 SMNVEV (reference sequence). CDR3 nucleotides: TGTGCCAGCAGTTATCTGGGACAGTATGGCTACACCTTC. It is translated as CASSYLGQYGYTF.

The chain joins TRBV27 to TRBJ1-6; no definite D call. The CDR3 length is 12 residues. Germline CDR1 and CDR2: MNHEY and SMNVEV (reference sequence). Trimming took 6 bases from V and 7 from J, leaving 7 bases between them. The CDR3 nucleotides read TGTGCCAGCAGAGCCTGGAATTCACCCCTCCACTTT. Its protein is CASRAWNSPLHF.

V is TRBV25-1 and J is TRBJ2-7, with TRBD1 matching 8 bases. Germline loops: CDR1 MGHDK, CDR2 SYGVNS. CDR3 length: 13 residues. Trimming took 4 bases from V and 3 from J; bases not matched to a gene: 2. In DNA, the CDR3 is TGTGCCAGCAGTGGGACAGGGCGCTACGAGCAGTACTTC. Protein: CASSGTGRYEQYF.

The gene calls are TRBV19 and TRBJ2-5, with D perhaps TRBD1 or TRBD2 (5 bases each). This CDR3 has 15 amino acids. Between the trimmed V and J ends, which lost 1 base and 7 bases, there was a span of 16 bases. The V gene's germline CDR1 is LNHDA and CDR2 SQIVND (reference sequence). CDR3 amino acids: CASSIGTGRGGTQYF. The CDR3 DNA follows: TGTGCCAGTAGTATAGGAACGGGGCGTGGGGGGACCCAGTACTTC.

This clone was picked up one time. The J gene is TRBJ1-1, the V gene TRBV4-3; no reliable D call. CDR3 length equals 15 residues. From germline, CDR1 is LGHNA and CDR2 YSLEER. Trimming removed 3 bases at V and 0 bases at J, with 11 bases between. CDR3 sequence: CASSQASSLNTEAFF. CDR3 sequence (DNA): TGCGCCAGCAGCCAGGCGTCCAGCCTGAACACTGAAGCTTTCTTT.